The sequence of this TCR beta chain was determined in a study of T-cell memory formation after mild COVID-19. Study as a whole: TCR clusters were mostly donor specific.

The CDR3 consists of 15 residues. Looked up from germline, CDR1 is SGHNT and CDR2 is YENEEA. Trimming pared 1 base from V and 2 bases from J, leaving 9 bases between. General study points: Unconfirmed was the SARS-CoV-2 specificity of second-wave clones that peaked on day 37. CD4/CD8 balance held among clones contracting day 15 to 85, and later expanders leaned CD4+. Of the contracting clones, CD4+ ones lay mainly in CM and EM, and CD8+ ones in EMRA.

TCRdb ran MiXCR on the 5' RACE reads and lists one entry per CDR3 protein. This sample has about 560,000 distinct CDR3 sequences, with around 15% found just once. This clonotype was found a few times. Its target is not known. This chain connects TRBV11-3 to TRBJ2-1, with D possibly being TRBD2 (6 bases). Specimen: PBMCs or a T cell subset sorted from them (not recorded which). The TCR sequence derives from an adult woman who had mild COVID-19 (a few samples of this study predate the infection). Cell type and time point are not known. For the CDR3, the DNA is TGTGCCAGCAGCTTAGCGGGGGTAGCCTACAATGAGCAGTTCTTC. It translates to CASSLAGVAYNEQFF.